This T cell receptor (beta chain) was identified in a study of blood T cell repertoires in COVID-19. The CDR3 runs 17 residues. Germline assignment: CDR1 MNHNY and CDR2 SVGAGI (reference sequence). Germline trimming cut 5 bases from V and 5 bases from J; bases unmatched to any gene: 12. Clones were read by immunoSEQ multiplex PCR, and TCRdb kept only the in-frame ones, dropping some. Altogether roughly 39,000 clones are present, approximately 93% being singletons, with the ten largest covering over 4%. The chain couples TRBV6-6 to TRBJ2-2, with TRBD1 matching 9 bases. This TCR was sampled from a human donor with active COVID-19. The donor label of this sample is uncertain. The sample comprised peripheral blood. The CDR3: CASSRLTGGGKTGELFF. The CDR3 nucleotides are TGTGCCAGCAGTCGGCTTACAGGGGGCGGGAAAACCGGGGAGCTGTTTTTT.